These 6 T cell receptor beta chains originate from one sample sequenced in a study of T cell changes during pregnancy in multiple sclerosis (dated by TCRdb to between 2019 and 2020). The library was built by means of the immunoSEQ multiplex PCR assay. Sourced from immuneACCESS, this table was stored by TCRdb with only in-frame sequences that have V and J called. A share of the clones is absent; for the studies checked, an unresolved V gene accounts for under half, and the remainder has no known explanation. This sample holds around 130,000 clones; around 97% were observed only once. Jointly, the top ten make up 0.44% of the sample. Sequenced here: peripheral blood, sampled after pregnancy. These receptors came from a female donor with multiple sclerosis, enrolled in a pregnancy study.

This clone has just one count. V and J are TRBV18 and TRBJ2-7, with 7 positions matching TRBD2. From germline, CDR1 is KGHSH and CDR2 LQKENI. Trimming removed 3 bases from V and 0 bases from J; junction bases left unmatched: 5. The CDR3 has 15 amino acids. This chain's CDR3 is CASSPTTSASYEQYF. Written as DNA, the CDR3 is TGTGCCAGCTCACCCACCACTAGCGCCTCCTACGAGCAGTACTTC.

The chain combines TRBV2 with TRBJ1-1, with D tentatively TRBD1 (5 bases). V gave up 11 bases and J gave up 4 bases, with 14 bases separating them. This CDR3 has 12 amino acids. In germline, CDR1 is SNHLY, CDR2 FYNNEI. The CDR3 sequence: CAGIGTTTEAFF. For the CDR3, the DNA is TGTGCCGGAATTGGGACTACCACTGAAGCTTTCTTT. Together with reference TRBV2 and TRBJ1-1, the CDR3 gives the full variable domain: EPEVTQTPSHQVTQMGQEVILRCVPISNHLYFYWYRQILGQKVEFLVSFYNNEISEKSEIFDDQFSVERPDGSNFTLKIRSTKLEDSAMYFCAGIGTTTEAFFGQGTRLTVV.

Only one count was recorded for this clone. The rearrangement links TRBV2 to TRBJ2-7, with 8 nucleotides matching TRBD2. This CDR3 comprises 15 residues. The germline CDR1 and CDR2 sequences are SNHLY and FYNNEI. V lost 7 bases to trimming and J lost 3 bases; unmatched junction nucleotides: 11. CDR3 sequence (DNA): TGTGCCAGCATTCCTGAGCGGGGGCTTCACTACGAGCAGTACTTC. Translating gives CASIPERGLHYEQYF.

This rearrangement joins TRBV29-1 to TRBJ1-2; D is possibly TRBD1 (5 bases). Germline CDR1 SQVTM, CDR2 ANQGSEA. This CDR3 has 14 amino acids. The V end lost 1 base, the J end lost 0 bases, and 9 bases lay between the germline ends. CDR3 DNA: TGCAGCGTTGAAGGCGCGACAGCTAACTATGGCTACACCTTC. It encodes CSVEGATANYGYTF. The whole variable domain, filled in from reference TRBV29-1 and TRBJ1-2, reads SAVISQKPSRDICQRGTSLTIQCQVDSQVTMMFWYRQQPGQSLTLIATANQGSEATYESGFVIDKFPISRPNLTFSTLTVSNMSPEDSSIYLCSVEGATANYGYTFGSGTRLTVV.

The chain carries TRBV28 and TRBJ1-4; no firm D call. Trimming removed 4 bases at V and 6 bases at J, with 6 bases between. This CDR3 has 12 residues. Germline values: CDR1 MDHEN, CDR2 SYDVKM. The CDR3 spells CASSSPHEKLFF. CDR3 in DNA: TGTGCCAGCAGTTCCCCTCATGAAAAACTGTTTTTT.

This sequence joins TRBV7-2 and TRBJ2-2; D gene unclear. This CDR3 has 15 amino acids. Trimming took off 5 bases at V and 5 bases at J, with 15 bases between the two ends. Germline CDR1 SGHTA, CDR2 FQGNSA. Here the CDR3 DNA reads TGTGCCAGCAGCAAAAGACCCTCGGGTACCGGGGAGCTGTTTTTT. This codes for CASSKRPSGTGELFF.